This T cell receptor (beta chain) was recovered during a study of T-cell memory formation after mild COVID-19 (dated by TCRdb to about 2021). Broadly, across the study: Most TCR sequence clusters were specific to one of the two donors. T-cell clones expanding and contracting after mild COVID-19 in a couple of donors were tracked by longitudinal TCRalpha and TCRbeta repertoire sequencing. The cohort comprised two young, previously healthy adult volunteers, one female and one male.

Ficoll-Paque density gradient centrifugation was used to isolate PBMCs. Sequenced on an Illumina NovaSeq 6000. TCRalpha and TCRbeta cDNA libraries were constructed by 5'RACE with constant-segment primers, with sample barcodes and unique molecular identifiers being introduced. Trizol reagent was used to extract RNA from every sample. Amplification of the libraries took two PCR steps, and the second step added a second sample barcode plus Illumina TruSeq adapters. Libraries were sequenced on an Illumina NovaSeq with 2 x 150 bp paired-end reads. The source study handled its data this way. With migec v1.2.7, reads were demultiplexed and then collapsed into UMI-guided consensus sequences. Using mixcr v2.1.11, UMI consensuses were aligned to TRA and TRB V and J templates and then assembled into clonotypes. A clonotype was counted as expanded or contracted only when both edgeR and NoisET called the clonotype significant, with the noise models trained on biological replicates. edgeR calls used a false discovery rate-adjusted p below 0.01 and a log2 fold-change threshold of 1. As an exploratory analysis of dynamics, max-normalized trajectories of the 1000 most abundant clonotypes were examined with PCA combined with hierarchical clustering. Separately sequenced CD4+ and CD8+ repertoires were used to assign a CD4 or CD8 phenotype to each responding clone. TCRdb passed the public sequencing reads through fastp at Q25 and MiXCR, retaining productive beta sequences. Each record represents a unique CDR3 protein, reported with the most common genes and DNA among its rows. These V and J calls are TCRdb output, not the study's own analysis. This sample comprises hundreds of thousands of distinct CDR3 sequences, 8.2% of them detected only once. Roughly 23% of the sample is in the top ten clones.

Reading from cysteine to phenylalanine, the CDR3 counts 14 amino acids. The retained sequence is limited to the CDR3, 42 bases, with the frame set at the first base. The CDR1 and CDR2 encoded by the germline V gene are SGHRS and YFSETQ. V is pared back by 7 bases and J by 4 bases, with 14 bases lying between the germline termini. Overall study outcomes, separate from this receptor: From day 15 to 85, contracting clones showed balanced CD4/CD8 phenotypes, whereas a second wave of clones that expanded from day 15 to 37 leaned towards CD4+. SARS-CoV-2 specificity of the second-wave clones peaking on day 37 was not confirmed. Contracting CD4+ clones appeared mostly in the CM and EM memory subsets, whereas CD8+ clones were enriched in EMRA. Only a couple of mild cases were covered by the study, and larger cohorts that include severe cases with pre-infection samples were considered necessary. Some responding clones were detected in pre-infection memory, suggesting pre-existing cross-reactive memory T cells joined the SARS-CoV-2 response.

As to this clonotype: No antigen is known for it. No base qualities exist here, and no much larger clone lies one base off it.

The receptor was derived from a man between 18 and 35 years old who had mild COVID-19 (a few samples of this study predate the infection). The sample titles of this study are shuffled in the database, so cell type and time point are left out; the donor was told from shared clones. Sequenced input: PBMCs or a T cell subset sorted from them (not recorded which). The sequence links TRBV5-1 to TRBJ2-2, with TRBD2 tentatively as D gene (7 bases match). The bases are TGCGCCAGCGTCCGGGGGGCCGGCACCGGGGAGCTGTTTTTT. This yields the protein CASVRGAGTGELFF.